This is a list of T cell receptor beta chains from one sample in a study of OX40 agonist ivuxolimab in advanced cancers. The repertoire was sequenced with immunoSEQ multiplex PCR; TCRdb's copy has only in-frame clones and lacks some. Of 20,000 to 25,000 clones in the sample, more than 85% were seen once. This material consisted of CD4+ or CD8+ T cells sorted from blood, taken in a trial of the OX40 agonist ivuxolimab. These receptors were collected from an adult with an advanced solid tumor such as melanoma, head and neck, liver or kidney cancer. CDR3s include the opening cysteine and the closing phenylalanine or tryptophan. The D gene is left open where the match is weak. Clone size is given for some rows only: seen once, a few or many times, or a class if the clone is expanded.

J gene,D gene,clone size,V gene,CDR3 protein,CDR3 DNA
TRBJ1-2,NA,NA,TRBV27,CASSLSPLGTSKYGYTF,TGTGCCAGCAGTTTATCGCCCCTGGGGACCTCAAAGTATGGCTACACCTTC
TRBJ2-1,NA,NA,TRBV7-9,CASSLAGRGNNEQFF,TGTGCCAGCAGCTTAGCCGGGAGAGGGAACAATGAGCAGTTCTTC
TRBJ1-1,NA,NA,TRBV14,CASSRRRADTEAFF,TGTGCCAGCAGCCGAAGAAGGGCAGACACTGAAGCTTTCTTT
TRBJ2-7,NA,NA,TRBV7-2,CASSLDNIGGGEQYF,TGTGCCAGCAGCTTAGATAATATCGGGGGAGGCGAGCAGTACTTC
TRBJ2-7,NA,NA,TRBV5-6,CASSVTWGSSYEQYF,TGTGCCAGCAGCGTAACGTGGGGGTCCTCCTACGAGCAGTACTTC
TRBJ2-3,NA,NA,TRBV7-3,CASSLLNGGTDTQYF,TGTGCCAGCAGCCTCTTAAATGGGGGCACAGATACGCAGTATTTT
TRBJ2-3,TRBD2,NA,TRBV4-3,CASSQDVLASGGPDTQYF,TGCGCCAGCAGCCAAGATGTTCTTGCTAGCGGGGGCCCAGATACGCAGTATTTT
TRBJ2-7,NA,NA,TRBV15,CATSLGTDFYEQYF,TGTGCCACCAGCCTGGGGACGGATTTCTACGAGCAGTACTTC
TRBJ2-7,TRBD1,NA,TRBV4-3,CASSQGLPTGALGYEQYF,TGCGCCAGCAGCCAAGGGTTGCCGACAGGGGCTTTAGGCTACGAGCAGTACTTC
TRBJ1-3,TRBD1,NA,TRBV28,CASSSTGPSGNTIYF,TGTGCCAGCAGTTCGACAGGGCCTTCTGGAAACACCATATATTTT
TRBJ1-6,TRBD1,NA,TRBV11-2,CASSLTPGTGEGSPLHF,TGTGCCAGCAGCTTAACCCCCGGGACAGGGGAGGGTTCACCCCTCCACTTT
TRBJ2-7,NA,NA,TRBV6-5,CASSYFQGGYEQYF,TGTGCCAGCAGTTATTTCCAGGGGGGATACGAGCAGTACTTC
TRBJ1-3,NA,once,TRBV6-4,CASSDSDPGNTIYF,TGTGCCAGCAGTGACTCTGACCCTGGAAACACCATATATTTT
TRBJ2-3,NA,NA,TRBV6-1,CASSEARLAPDTQYF,TGTGCCAGCAGTGAAGCGCGGCTAGCACCAGATACGCAGTATTTT
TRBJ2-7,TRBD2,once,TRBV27,CASSPFSGGTVEQYF,TGTGCCAGCAGTCCCTTTTCCGGGGGGACGGTCGAGCAGTACTTC
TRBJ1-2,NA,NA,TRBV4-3,CASSQEGPGEGGYTF,TGCGCCAGCAGCCAAGAAGGCCCAGGCGAGGGGGGCTACACCTTC
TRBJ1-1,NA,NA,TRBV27,CASSLFRGGTEAFF,TGTGCCAGCAGTTTATTCAGGGGTGGCACTGAAGCTTTCTTT